This passage covers 16 T cell receptor beta chains from one sample sequenced in a study of T cells in Graves' hyperthyroidism and ophthalmopathy. Researchers amplified the TCR beta CDR3 regions from RNA transcripts. TCR CDR3 regions were first amplified by RT-PCR with HTBI primers. TCRdb processed the multiplex PCR reads anew with MiXCR; each CDR3 protein has one entry. The data hold a few hundred thousand distinct CDR3 sequences, with about 16% observed a single time. The sample was blood. These receptors were obtained from a woman aged 40 to 50 with Graves' ophthalmopathy.

This clonotype was seen only a few times. V gene TRBV2 combines with J gene TRBJ1-2; 8 positions match TRBD1. After removal of 4 bases from V and 1 base from J, the junction contained 5 bases not matched to a gene. CDR1 SNHLY and CDR2 FYNNEI come from the germline V gene. This CDR3 is built from 15 residues. The CDR3 sequence: CASSAGTGVNYGYTF. The CDR3 region has the DNA TGTGCCAGCAGTGCCGGGACAGGAGTTAACTATGGCTACACCTTC.

This chain uses TRBV3-1 with TRBJ2-5; no clear D gene. CDR3 length: 15 amino acids. Germline CDR1 reads LGHDT; CDR2 reads YNNKEL (reference sequence). Trimming left V 4 bases short and J 10 bases short, with 22 bases between. The chain's CDR3 is CASSPAMWSAGDQYF. Written as DNA, the CDR3 is TGTGCCAGCAGCCCAGCAATGTGGAGCGCTGGGGACCAGTACTTC.

The rearrangement uses TRBV20-1 and TRBJ2-3, with 11 bases identical to TRBD2. Looked up from germline, CDR1 is DFQATT and CDR2 is SNEGSKA (reference sequence). V gave up 6 bases and J gave up 2 bases; unmatched junction bases: 7. This CDR3 is 15 amino acids long. The CDR3 DNA is TGCAGTGCGCCACTAGCGGGAGTCGACACAGATACGCAGTATTTT. Encoded protein: CSAPLAGVDTDTQYF.

V usage is TRBV6-1 and J usage is TRBJ2-3; TRBD2 is a possible D gene (6 bases). Trimming stripped 4 bases from V and 2 bases from J, with 10 bases between. CDR3 length: 14 residues. Germline-derived CDR1 and CDR2 are MNHNS and SASEGT. The CDR3 is CASSAGEYTDTQYF. The CDR3 nucleotides read TGTGCCAGCAGTGCGGGGGAGTACACAGATACGCAGTATTTT.

The chain is built from TRBV7-9 and TRBJ1-1, with a weak D call TRBD1 (5 bases). The V gene lost 10 bases and the J gene lost 4 bases, with 16 bases spanning the gap. This CDR3 is built from 13 residues. Per germline, CDR1 SEHNR and CDR2 FQNEAQ (reference sequence). This chain's CDR3 is CATNGGGATEAFF. CDR3 bases: TGTGCCACCAATGGGGGGGGAGCCACTGAAGCTTTCTTT.

The chain is built from TRBV5-4 and TRBJ2-1; D remains ambiguous. CDR1 and CDR2 (germline): SGHNT, YYREEE (reference sequence). The CDR3 has 13 amino acids. V lost 4 bases to trimming and J lost 3 bases, with 8 bases between them. The CDR3, as DNA: TGTGCCAGCAGCCATCTAGACTACAATGAGCAGTTCTTC. Translation gives CASSHLDYNEQFF.

The table lists this clonotype with many counts. The genes are TRBV3-1 and TRBJ2-5; no definite D call. Germline CDR1 is LGHDT and CDR2 is YNNKEL (reference sequence). Trimming stripped 1 base from V and 7 bases from J, with 25 bases between. CDR3 size: 18 residues. Here the CDR3 reads CASSQGPTVVEGLGTQYF. The CDR3 DNA sequence: TGTGCCAGCAGCCAAGGACCTACCGTAGTGGAAGGTTTGGGGACCCAGTACTTC.

With respect to this clonotype: Possible read error: a much larger clone is one base away. The chain couples TRBV20-1 to TRBJ2-7, with unresolved D. CDR3 length: 13 amino acids. Germline V gene sequence: CDR1 DFQATT, CDR2 SNEGSKA (reference sequence). This chain's CDR3 is CSARVLQGYGQYF. The CDR3 DNA reads TGCAGTGCTAGAGTCCTACAAGGCTACGGGCAGTACTTC.

The V call is TRBV12-5, the J call TRBJ2-6; TRBD2 is a possible D gene (5 bases). The germline V gene encodes CDR1 LGHNT and CDR2 FRNRAP. CDR3 length: 14 residues. V shed 5 bases and J shed 4 bases, with 9 bases lying between them. The CDR3 spells CASGLPGGANVLTF. CDR3 sequence (DNA): TGTGCTAGTGGTCTCCCGGGAGGGGCCAACGTCCTGACTTTC.

This clonotype was counted ten times or more. This chain uses TRBV2 with TRBJ1-2; 9 nucleotides line up with TRBD1. V gave up 3 bases and J gave up 8 bases; unmatched junction bases: 10. CDR1 and CDR2 from the germline V gene are SNHLY and FYNNEI. This CDR3 is built from 15 residues. CDR3 nucleotides: TGTGCCAGCAGTGATTCGCCGGGACAGGGAGAGGGCTACACCTTC. Amino acids: CASSDSPGQGEGYTF.

The J gene is TRBJ2-3, the V gene TRBV7-9, with 8 bases fitting TRBD1. The CDR3 is made up of 16 amino acids. CDR1 is SEHNR, CDR2 FQNEAQ, per germline (reference sequence). V lost 5 bases to trimming and J lost 0 bases; unmatched junction nucleotides: 7. CDR3 sequence reads: CASSQRTGISTDTQYF. As DNA, the CDR3 is TGTGCCAGCAGCCAGCGGACAGGGATTAGCACAGATACGCAGTATTTT. Combining the CDR3 with reference TRBV7-9 and TRBJ2-3 gives the whole variable domain DTGVSQNPRHKITKRGQNVTFRCDPISEHNRLYWYRQTLGQGPEFLTYFQNEAQLEKSRLLSDRFSAERPKGSFSTLEIQRTEQGDSAMYLCASSQRTGISTDTQYFGPGTRLTVL.

V and J are TRBV19 and TRBJ1-5; no clear D. This CDR3 has 17 amino acids. Trimming took off 2 bases at V and 9 bases at J, with 23 bases between the two ends. CDR1 is LNHDA and CDR2 is SQIVND in the germline V gene (reference sequence). The CDR3 DNA reads TGTGCCAGTAGTATACTCCCCGTCGGGGTGTCCCCCGCGCCCCAGCATTTT. Translating gives CASSILPVGVSPAPQHF.

This clonotype was seen repeatedly, ten times or more. The chain carries TRBV28 and TRBJ2-1; D uncertain. The CDR3 loop spans 16 amino acids. From germline, CDR1 is MDHEN and CDR2 SYDVKM. Deletions cut 6 bases from V and 8 bases from J, with 23 bases between. DNA of the CDR3: TGTGCCAGCAGCCCCCCCGGGCTACCTAAGAGCGATGAGCAGTTCTTC. It codes for CASSPPGLPKSDEQFF.

This clonotype has only a few counts. The V gene is TRBV6-2 or TRBV6-3, the J gene TRBJ2-3; TRBD1 might be the D (6 bases). Germline V gene sequence: CDR1 MNHEY, CDR2 SVGEGT. This CDR3 is built from 16 residues. The ends were cut back, 4 bases at V and 3 bases at J, with 17 bases in the middle. The CDR3 nucleotides are TGTGCCAGCAGTTCCCACAACAGGGAAGAGACAGATACGCAGTATTTT. Its translation: CASSSHNREETDTQYF.

As to this clonotype: A single base separates this from a much larger clone, so it may be a read error. This chain joins TRBV7-3 and TRBJ2-2, with D hard to call. The CDR3 spans 15 residues. CDR1 and CDR2 from the germline V gene are SGHTA and FQGTGA. In DNA form, the CDR3 reads TGTGCCTGCAGCTTATCAGCTCGGAACACCGGGGAGCTGTTTTTT. Protein sequence: CACSLSARNTGELFF.

This clonotype showed up just once. This rearrangement joins TRBV19 to TRBJ2-3; D remains ambiguous. Trimming pared 1 base from V and 2 bases from J, leaving 13 bases between. Germline-derived CDR1 and CDR2 are LNHDA and SQIVND (reference sequence). The CDR3 contains 16 residues. The CDR3 sequence is CASSIGRPASTDTQYF. For the CDR3, the DNA is TGTGCCAGTAGTATAGGCAGACCCGCATCCACAGATACGCAGTATTTT.